The next 14 T cell receptor beta chains were all read from a single sample in a study of human T cells and chemical hapten exposure. TCRdb recomputed calls from the RACE reads with MiXCR, one row per CDR3 protein. The sample has approximately 370,000 distinct CDR3 sequences; approximately 5% are singletons. Time point described: pre-sensitization, week 0. The treatment is: therapeutic diphenylcyclopropenone sensitization with weekly scalp DPC. Sequenced material: whole blood, taken in connection with sensitization to the hapten diphenylcyclopropenone (DPC). The source of these receptors is a woman between 18 and 29 years old with alopecia areata. Some clones in this sample may be carry-over from other donors' samples.

Only a few counts were recorded for this clonotype. The chain links TRBV12-3 or TRBV12-4 to TRBJ2-3; D remains unclear. V lost 3 bases and J 1 base, leaving 11 bases between the germline ends. The CDR3 length is 15 residues. The CDR3 loop reads CASSFPLVGTDTQYF. The CDR3 bases are TGTGCCAGCAGTTTCCCTCTAGTAGGCACAGATACGCAGTATTTT.

This clonotype has more than one count but fewer than ten. CDR3 DNA sequence: TGTGCCAGCAATCAGGCGCCGAATCAGCCCCAGCATTTT. Translation gives CASNQAPNQPQHF. V usage is TRBV6-1 and J usage is TRBJ1-5, with D hard to call. The V end lost 7 bases, the J end lost 4 bases, and 11 bases lay between the germline ends. This CDR3 has 13 amino acids. Looked up from germline, CDR1 is MNHNS and CDR2 is SASEGT.

This clonotype was detected a few times. The V gene is TRBV6-2 or TRBV6-3, the J gene TRBJ2-2; 7 bases are a match to TRBD1. This CDR3 is built from 15 residues. With 3 bases clipped from V and 7 bases from J, the junction kept 8 bases outside the gene matches. Germline loops: CDR1 MNHEY, CDR2 SVGEGT. The CDR3 DNA reads as TGTGCCAGCAGTTATCACAGACAGGGCGGCGGGGAGCTGTTTTTT. It specifies CASSYHRQGGGELFF.

The table lists this clonotype with a few counts. The chain carries TRBV20-1 and TRBJ2-3; D is undetermined. Between the trimmed V and J ends, which lost 3 bases and 1 base, there was a span of 14 bases. CDR1 and CDR2 from the germline V gene are DFQATT and SNEGSKA (reference sequence). This CDR3 comprises 15 residues. The CDR3, as DNA: TGCAGTGCTAGGACCGGATTTAGAGGCACAGATACGCAGTATTTT. It encodes CSARTGFRGTDTQYF.

This clonotype was seen only a few times. This chain links TRBV4-1 with TRBJ1-6; 11 bases line up with TRBD1. Germline lookup yields CDR1 MGHRA and CDR2 YSYEKL. V was pared by 1 base and J by 11 bases, with 10 bases of the junction left unmatched. The CDR3 is 17 amino acids. The CDR3 protein is CASSQAPGQGGPTPLHF. CDR3 DNA sequence: TGCGCCAGCAGCCAAGCTCCGGGACAGGGGGGTCCGACACCCCTCCACTTT.

The chain links TRBV11-2 to TRBJ1-2; no clear D. CDR3 size: 12 residues. Per germline, CDR1 SGHAT and CDR2 FQNNGV. Trimming cost V 5 bases and J 4 bases, with 8 bases left between them. The CDR3 bases are TGTGCCAGCAGCCGGTCTGGCTATGGCTACACCTTC. Translated: CASSRSGYGYTF.

This clonotype was detected ten times or more. This sequence joins TRBV9 and TRBJ1-1; 7 bases are a match to TRBD1. Trimming took 4 bases from V and 1 from J; bases not matched to a gene: 10. CDR1 and CDR2 from the germline V gene are SGDLS and YYNGEE. This CDR3 spans 16 amino acids. Here the CDR3 DNA reads TGTGCCAGCAGCTCCCCACCGACAGGGAGGAACACTGAAGCTTTCTTT. As protein: CASSSPPTGRNTEAFF.

This clonotype was recorded many times. V usage is TRBV20-1 and J usage is TRBJ1-1; 8 nucleotides agree with TRBD1. Per the germline V gene, CDR1 is DFQATT and CDR2 is SNEGSKA (reference sequence). This CDR3 is built from 15 residues. V lost 0 bases, J lost 3 bases, and 6 bases stayed unmatched. CDR3 in DNA: TGCAGTGCTAGAGACGCAGGGGGCCCGGACACTGAAGCTTTCTTT. Protein: CSARDAGGPDTEAFF.

This clonotype occurred many times. The rearrangement uses TRBV6-5 and TRBJ2-7, with 7 bases identical to TRBD1. CDR1 MNHEY and CDR2 SVGAGI come from the germline V gene. The trim removed 0 bases at V and 4 bases at J, leaving 3 bases unmatched. The CDR3 is 14 amino acids. Here the CDR3 reads CASSYSTGYYEQYF. The CDR3, as DNA: TGTGCCAGCAGTTACTCGACAGGGTATTACGAGCAGTACTTC.

J is TRBJ1-1 and V is TRBV9, with D possibly being TRBD1 (5 bases). Trimming pared 3 bases from V and 6 bases from J, leaving 15 bases between. Germline CDR1 SGDLS, CDR2 YYNGEE. CDR3 size: 14 residues. CDR3 in amino acids: CASSDRFVFAEAFF. The CDR3, as DNA: TGTGCCAGCAGCGACAGGTTCGTGTTCGCTGAAGCTTTCTTT.

DNA of the CDR3: TGTGCCAGCAGCCAAGATCGTGCGCGGAGCTCCTACAATGAGCAGTTCTTC. This translates into CASSQDRARSSYNEQFF. The chain joins TRBV4-2 to TRBJ2-1; D ambiguous. The germline gives CDR1 LGHNA, CDR2 YNFKEQ. V was cut by 0 bases and J by 0 bases, with 12 bases left in between. The CDR3 has 17 residues.

In this sample, this clonotype turned up many times. The chain joins TRBV13 to TRBJ2-7; D is possibly TRBD2 (7 bases). V lost 5 bases and J lost 3, with 17 bases in between. There are 15 residues in the CDR3. Per the germline V gene, CDR1 is PRHDT and CDR2 is FYEKMQ (reference sequence). DNA of the CDR3: TGTGCCAGCAGCCGGAGGGGCGGGGGCCTCTACGAGCAGTACTTC. This sequence encodes CASSRRGGGLYEQYF.

This clonotype was recorded at least ten times. The gene calls are TRBV11-2 and TRBJ2-3; TRBD2 matches at 10 bases. The V gene end was trimmed by 2 bases and the J gene end by 4 bases; junction bases not matched to a gene: 3. This CDR3 is built from 15 residues. Germline-derived CDR1 and CDR2 are SGHAT and FQNNGV. CDR3 DNA sequence: TGTGCCAGCAGCTTACTAGCGGGGGCCTCAGATACGCAGTATTTT. Encoded protein: CASSLLAGASDTQYF.

This clonotype was recorded once. The chain recombines TRBV7-8 with TRBJ2-7, with D perhaps matching TRBD1 (6 bases). The CDR3 has 15 amino acids. Per the germline V gene, CDR1 is SGHVS and CDR2 is FQNEAQ. V dropped 4 bases and J dropped 7 bases, with 20 bases sitting between them. The CDR3 protein is CASSSPLRGWKEQYF. The CDR3, as DNA: TGTGCCAGCAGCTCACCCCTCAGGGGCTGGAAGGAGCAGTACTTC.